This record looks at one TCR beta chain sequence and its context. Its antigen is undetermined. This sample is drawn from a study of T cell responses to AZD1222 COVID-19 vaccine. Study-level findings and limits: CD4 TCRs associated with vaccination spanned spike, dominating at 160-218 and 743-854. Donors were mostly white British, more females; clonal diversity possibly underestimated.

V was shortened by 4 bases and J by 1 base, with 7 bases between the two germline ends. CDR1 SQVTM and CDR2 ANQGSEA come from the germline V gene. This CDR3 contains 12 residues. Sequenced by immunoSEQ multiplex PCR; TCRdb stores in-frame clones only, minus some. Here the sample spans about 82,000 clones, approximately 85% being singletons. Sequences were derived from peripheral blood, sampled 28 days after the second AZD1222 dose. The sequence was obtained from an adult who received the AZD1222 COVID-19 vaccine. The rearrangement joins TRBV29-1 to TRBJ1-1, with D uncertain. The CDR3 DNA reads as TGCAGCGTTGTCAGAGCGAACACTGAAGCTTTCTTT. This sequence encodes CSVVRANTEAFF.